One sample yielded the 9 T cell receptor beta chains listed below, sequenced in a study of blood T cell repertoires in COVID-19. The method was immunoSEQ multiplex PCR; TCRdb's version includes in-frame clones alone and lacks a portion of them. Of 150,000 or so clones in the sample, about four fifths were seen once. Sequences were obtained from PBMCs or T cells enriched from blood (not recorded which). The receptors were gathered from a man aged 50 to 59 who had recovered from COVID-19.

This clone was detected only a few times. The chain recombines TRBV21-1 with TRBJ2-3; the D segment call TRBD2 is taken from the table without a DNA check. TRBV21-1 is a pseudogene. There are 15 residues in the CDR3. The CDR3: CASRGAGASTDTQYF. CDR3 nucleotides: TGTGCCAGCAGGGGGGCGGGGGCTAGCACAGATACGCAGTATTTT.

The chain carries TRBV18 and TRBJ1-3; the match to TRBD1 covers 7 bases. Germline assignment: CDR1 KGHSH and CDR2 LQKENI. The CDR3 spans 15 residues. The ends lost 3 bases at V and 2 bases at J; junction bases unmatched: 4. Here the CDR3 reads CASSPADRAGNTIYF. The CDR3 DNA follows: TGTGCCAGCTCACCCGCAGACAGGGCTGGAAACACCATATATTTT.

The CDR3 region is CASSIYGYGSRGYTF. DNA of the CDR3: TGTGCCAGTAGTATTTACGGTTACGGGTCGCGTGGCTACACCTTC. V usage is TRBV19 and J usage is TRBJ1-2; D gene unclear. The germline V gene encodes CDR1 LNHDA and CDR2 SQIVND (reference sequence). V was shortened by 3 bases and J by 7 bases, with 18 bases between the two germline ends. The CDR3 has 15 residues.

The V and J genes are TRBV5-1 and TRBJ2-7; tentatively, D is TRBD1 (6 bases). The CDR3 sequence is 14 residues long. The V gene's germline CDR1 is SGHRS and CDR2 YFSETQ. Trimming removed 0 bases from V and 1 base from J, with 8 bases in between. The CDR3 sequence is CASSLEQGSYEQYF. The CDR3 coding sequence is TGCGCCAGCAGCTTGGAACAGGGTTCCTACGAGCAGTACTTC.

The CDR3 DNA reads TGTGCCAGCAGCCGTAGTGGTTCGACAGATACGCAGTATTTT. Its protein product is CASSRSGSTDTQYF. The rearrangement joins TRBV6-5 to TRBJ2-3; D is undetermined. This CDR3 contains 14 residues. The germline CDR1 and CDR2 sequences are MNHEY and SVGAGI. V lost 6 bases, J lost 3 bases, and 13 bases lay in between.

The rearrangement links TRBV7-6 to TRBJ1-6; 7 bases align to TRBD1. J lost 0 bases, V lost 4 bases, and 3 bases had no gene match. Germline CDR1 and CDR2: SGHVS and FNYEAQ. The CDR3 has 16 amino acids. The CDR3 loop is CASSSGGSSYNSPLHF. The CDR3 nucleotides read TGTGCCAGCAGCTCAGGGGGAAGCTCCTATAATTCACCCCTCCACTTT.

The rearrangement uses TRBV5-1 and TRBJ2-7; D may be TRBD2 (6 bases). There are 15 residues in the CDR3. Germline CDR1 and CDR2: SGHRS and YFSETQ. The V and J ends lost 1 base and 6 bases respectively, with 17 bases between them. CDR3 bases: TGCGCCAGCAGCTTGCGGGCGGGGCCCCTCGGCGAGCAGTACTTC. Translated: CASSLRAGPLGEQYF.

The chain carries TRBV7-3 and TRBJ2-6; unclear D gene. This CDR3 has 15 amino acids. CDR1 is SGHTA and CDR2 is FQGTGA in the germline V gene. Trimming took 2 bases from V and 0 from J, leaving 5 bases between them. CDR3 sequence: CASSLRSSGANVLTF. DNA for the CDR3: TGTGCCAGCAGCTTACGGAGCTCTGGGGCCAACGTCCTGACTTTC.

This clone was detected only once. The CDR3 region has the DNA TGTGCCAGCAGCCCCCAACAGGGTAAGAACACTGAAGCTTTCTTT. As protein: CASSPQQGKNTEAFF. The V and J genes are TRBV7-3 and TRBJ1-1; TRBD1 is a possible D gene (6 bases). The CDR3 covers 15 residues. Trimming took off 5 bases at V and 1 base at J, with 14 bases between the two ends. Germline CDR1 and CDR2: SGHTA and FQGTGA. Combining the CDR3 with reference TRBV7-3 and TRBJ1-1 gives the whole variable domain GAGVSQTPSNKVTEKGKYVELRCDPISGHTALYWYRQSLGQGPEFLIYFQGTGAADDSGLPNDRFFAVRPEGSVSTLKIQRTERGDSAVYLCASSPQQGKNTEAFFGQGTRLTVV.